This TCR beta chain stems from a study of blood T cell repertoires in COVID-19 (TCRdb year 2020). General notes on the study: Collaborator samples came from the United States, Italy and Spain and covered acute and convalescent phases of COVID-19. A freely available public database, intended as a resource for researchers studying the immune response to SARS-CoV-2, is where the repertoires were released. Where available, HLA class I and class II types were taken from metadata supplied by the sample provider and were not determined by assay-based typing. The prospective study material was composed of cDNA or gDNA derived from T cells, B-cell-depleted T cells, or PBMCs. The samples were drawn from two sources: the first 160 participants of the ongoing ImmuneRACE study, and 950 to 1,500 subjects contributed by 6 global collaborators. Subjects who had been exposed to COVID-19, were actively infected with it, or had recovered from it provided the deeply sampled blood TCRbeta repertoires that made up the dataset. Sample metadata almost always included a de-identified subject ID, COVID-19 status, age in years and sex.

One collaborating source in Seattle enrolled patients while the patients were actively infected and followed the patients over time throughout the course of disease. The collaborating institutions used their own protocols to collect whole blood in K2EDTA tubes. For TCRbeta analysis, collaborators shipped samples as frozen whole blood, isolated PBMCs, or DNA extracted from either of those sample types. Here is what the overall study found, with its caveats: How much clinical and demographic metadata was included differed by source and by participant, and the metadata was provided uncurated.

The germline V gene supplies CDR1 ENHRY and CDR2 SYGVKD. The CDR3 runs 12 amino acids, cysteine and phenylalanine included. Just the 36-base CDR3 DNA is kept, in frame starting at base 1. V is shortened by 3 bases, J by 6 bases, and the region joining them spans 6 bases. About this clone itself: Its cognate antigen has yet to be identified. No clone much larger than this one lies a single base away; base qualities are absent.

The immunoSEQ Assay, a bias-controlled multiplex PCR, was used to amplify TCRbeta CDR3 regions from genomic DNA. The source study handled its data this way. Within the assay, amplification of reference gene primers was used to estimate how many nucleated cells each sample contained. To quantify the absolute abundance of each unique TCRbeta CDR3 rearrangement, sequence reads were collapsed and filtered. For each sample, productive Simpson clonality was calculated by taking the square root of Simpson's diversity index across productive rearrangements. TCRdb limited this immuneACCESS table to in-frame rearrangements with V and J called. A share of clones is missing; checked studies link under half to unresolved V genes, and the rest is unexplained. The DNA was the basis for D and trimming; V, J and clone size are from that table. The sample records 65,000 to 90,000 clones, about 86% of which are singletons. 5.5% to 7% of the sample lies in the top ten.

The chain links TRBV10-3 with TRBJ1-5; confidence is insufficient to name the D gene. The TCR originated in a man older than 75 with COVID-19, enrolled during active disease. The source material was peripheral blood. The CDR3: CAISDSGQPQHF. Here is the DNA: TGTGCCATCAGTGATTCGGGTCAGCCCCAGCATTTT.